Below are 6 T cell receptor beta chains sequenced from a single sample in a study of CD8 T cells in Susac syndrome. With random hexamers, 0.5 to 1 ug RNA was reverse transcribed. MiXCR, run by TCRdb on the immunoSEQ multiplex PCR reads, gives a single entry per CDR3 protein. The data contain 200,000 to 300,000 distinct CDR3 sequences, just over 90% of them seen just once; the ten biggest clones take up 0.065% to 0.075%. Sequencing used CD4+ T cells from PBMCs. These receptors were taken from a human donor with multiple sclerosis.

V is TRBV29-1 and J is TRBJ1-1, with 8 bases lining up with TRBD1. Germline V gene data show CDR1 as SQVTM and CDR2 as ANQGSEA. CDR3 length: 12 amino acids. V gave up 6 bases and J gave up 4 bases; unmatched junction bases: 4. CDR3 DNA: TGCAGCGTCACCACAGGGGGCACTGAAGCTTTCTTT. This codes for CSVTTGGTEAFF.

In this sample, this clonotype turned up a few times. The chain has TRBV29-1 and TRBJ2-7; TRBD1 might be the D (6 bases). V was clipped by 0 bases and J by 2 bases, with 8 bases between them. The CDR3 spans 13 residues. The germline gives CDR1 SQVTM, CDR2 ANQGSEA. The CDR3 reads CSVEDGTTYEQYF. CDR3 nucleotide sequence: TGCAGCGTTGAAGACGGGACAACCTACGAGCAGTACTTC.

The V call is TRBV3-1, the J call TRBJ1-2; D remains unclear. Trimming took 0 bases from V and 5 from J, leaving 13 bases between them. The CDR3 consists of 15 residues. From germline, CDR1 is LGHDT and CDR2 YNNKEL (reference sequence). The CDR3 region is CASSQDYGRKYGYTF. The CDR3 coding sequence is TGTGCCAGCAGCCAAGATTACGGCAGGAAATATGGCTACACCTTC.

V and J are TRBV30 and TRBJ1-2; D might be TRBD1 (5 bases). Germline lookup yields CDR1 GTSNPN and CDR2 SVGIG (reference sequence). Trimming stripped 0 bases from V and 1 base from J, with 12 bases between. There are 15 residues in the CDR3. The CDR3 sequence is CAWSVGSGLNYGYTF. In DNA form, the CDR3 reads TGTGCCTGGAGTGTAGGGTCAGGGCTTAACTATGGCTACACCTTC.

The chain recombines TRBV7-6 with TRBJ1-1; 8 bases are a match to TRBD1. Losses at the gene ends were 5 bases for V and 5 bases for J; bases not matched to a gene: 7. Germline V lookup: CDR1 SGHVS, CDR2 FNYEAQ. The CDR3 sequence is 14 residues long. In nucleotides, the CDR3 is TGTGCCAGCAGCCCACTACAGGGGGGTACTGAAGCTTTCTTT. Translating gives CASSPLQGGTEAFF.

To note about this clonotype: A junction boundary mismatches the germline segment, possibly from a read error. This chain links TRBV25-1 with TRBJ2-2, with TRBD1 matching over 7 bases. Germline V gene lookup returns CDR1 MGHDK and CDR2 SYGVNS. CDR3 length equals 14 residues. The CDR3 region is CATSVGTVTGELFF. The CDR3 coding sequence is TGTGCCACCAGTGTGGGGACAGTAACCGGGGAGCTGTTTTTT.